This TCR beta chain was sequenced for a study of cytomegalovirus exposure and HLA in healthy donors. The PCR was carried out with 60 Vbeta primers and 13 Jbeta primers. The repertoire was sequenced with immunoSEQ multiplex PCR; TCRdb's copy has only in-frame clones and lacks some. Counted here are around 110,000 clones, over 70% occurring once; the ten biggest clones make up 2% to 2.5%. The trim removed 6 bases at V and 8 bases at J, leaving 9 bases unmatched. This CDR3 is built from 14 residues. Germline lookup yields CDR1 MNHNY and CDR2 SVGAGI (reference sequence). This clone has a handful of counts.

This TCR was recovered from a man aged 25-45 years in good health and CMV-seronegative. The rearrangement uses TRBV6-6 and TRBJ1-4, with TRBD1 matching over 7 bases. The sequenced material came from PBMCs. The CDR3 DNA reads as TGTGCCAGCAGACGACAGGGAATGTACGAAAAACTGTTTTTT. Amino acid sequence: CASRRQGMYEKLFF.